The 21 T cell receptor beta chains given below trace back to one sample, sequenced in a study of siplizumab effects on memory and regulatory T cells. Some clones are missing from TCRdb's copy, which holds only in-frame ones; the method was immunoSEQ multiplex PCR. The sample consists of about 100,000 clones, 75% to 95% of them appearing once. The sample taken for sequencing was CD4+ T cells sorted from blood. These receptors all stem from a human donor in good health. Some clones in this sample may be carry-over from other donors' samples.

This clone was picked up one time. The V and J genes are TRBV11-2 and TRBJ1-4; TRBD1 agrees at 7 bases. The CDR3 is made up of 15 amino acids. Germline lookup yields CDR1 SGHAT and CDR2 FQNNGV. V dropped 1 base and J dropped 4; count of bases not matched to a gene: 3. In DNA form, the CDR3 reads TGTGCCAGCAGCTTAGTGGGACAGATTAATGAAAAACTGTTTTTT. Amino acid sequence: CASSLVGQINEKLFF.

This clone was counted a single time. V gene TRBV5-6 combines with J gene TRBJ2-5; 14 positions agree with TRBD2. The germline CDR1 and CDR2 sequences are SGHDT and YYEEEE. This CDR3 spans 17 amino acids. Germline trimming cut 3 bases from V and 1 base from J; bases unmatched to any gene: 5. This chain's CDR3 is CASSYTGLAGVQETQYF. The CDR3 DNA sequence: TGTGCCAGCAGCTACACGGGACTAGCGGGAGTCCAAGAGACCCAGTACTTC.

The chain recombines TRBV28 with TRBJ2-2; 10 nucleotides agree with TRBD2. Unmatched junction bases numbered 10, after V lost 2 bases and J lost 4 bases. Germline assignment: CDR1 MDHEN and CDR2 SYDVKM. This CDR3 has 18 amino acids. CDR3 region: CASSLIGLAGDSTGELFF. The CDR3 nucleotides read TGTGCCAGCAGTTTAATCGGGCTAGCGGGAGATAGCACCGGGGAGCTGTTTTTT.

The genes are TRBV2 and TRBJ2-2; 8 nucleotides agree with TRBD1. The CDR3 length is 16 residues. Germline assignment: CDR1 SNHLY and CDR2 FYNNEI. J was trimmed by 2 bases and V by 2 bases; bases with no gene match: 4. The CDR3 DNA reads as TGTGCCAGCAGTGAACACAGGGGGTTCAACACCGGGGAGCTGTTTTTT. It translates to CASSEHRGFNTGELFF.

V is TRBV6-5 and J is TRBJ2-7; 12 positions match TRBD1. In germline, CDR1 is MNHEY, CDR2 SVGAGI. Trimming removed 6 bases from V and 12 bases from J; junction bases left unmatched: 9. There are 13 residues in the CDR3. CDR3 nucleotide sequence: TGTGCCAGCAGCGGGACAGGGGGCTCCCCGGGGTACTTC. Residues: CASSGTGGSPGYF.

The chain links TRBV18 to TRBJ2-5; D unresolved. The CDR3 has 14 residues. Trimming took 3 bases from V and 1 from J, leaving 9 bases between them. Germline-derived CDR1 and CDR2 are KGHSH and LQKENI. CDR3 sequence reads: CASSPASGQETQYF. CDR3 DNA: TGTGCCAGCTCACCTGCTAGTGGCCAAGAGACCCAGTACTTC.

This chain uses TRBV12-5 with TRBJ2-1; 12 nucleotides line up with TRBD2. The CDR3 has 16 residues. CDR1 is LGHNT and CDR2 is FRNRAP in the germline V gene. The junction had 5 bases not matched to a gene; V was cut back by 5 bases and J by 3 bases. For the CDR3, the DNA is TGTGCTAGTGGTAGGACTAGCGGGGATGTCTACAATGAGCAGTTCTTC. Its translation is CASGRTSGDVYNEQFF.

This clone was seen only once. The chain recombines TRBV27 with TRBJ1-2; D is perhaps TRBD1 (6 bases). V was clipped by 2 bases and J by 7 bases, with 20 bases between them. The CDR3 runs 16 residues. CDR1 is MNHEY, CDR2 SMNVEV, per germline (reference sequence). The CDR3 coding sequence is TGTGCCAGCAGTTTAGATATGTCGGGGGGGCTTATTGGCTACACCTTC. Protein sequence: CASSLDMSGGLIGYTF.

The gene calls are TRBV6-6 and TRBJ2-2; perhaps TRBD1 as D (5 bases). Trimming took 2 bases from V and 5 from J, leaving 9 bases between them. The germline gives CDR1 MNHNY, CDR2 SVGAGI (reference sequence). The CDR3 totals 14 residues. In DNA, the CDR3 is TGTGCCAGCAGTTACGTCAGGGAAACCGGGGAGCTGTTTTTT. Its translation: CASSYVRETGELFF.

V and J are TRBV4-1 and TRBJ1-2, with 7 bases fitting TRBD1. Germline V lookup: CDR1 MGHRA, CDR2 YSYEKL. V lost 0 bases, J lost 7 bases, and 8 bases stayed unmatched. The CDR3 spans 15 residues. The CDR3, as DNA: TGCGCCAGCAGCCAAGATGCTAGGGACAGAGTTGGCTACACCTTC. Its translation is CASSQDARDRVGYTF.

The chain combines TRBV7-3 with TRBJ2-1; 7 nucleotides align to TRBD2. With 1 base clipped from V and 0 bases from J, the junction kept 3 bases outside the gene matches. Germline V lookup: CDR1 SGHTA, CDR2 FQGTGA. The CDR3 runs 16 residues. The CDR3 nucleotides read TGTGCCAGCAGCTTAATGGGCGGGAGCTCCTACAATGAGCAGTTCTTC. It is translated as CASSLMGGSSYNEQFF. The variable domain in full, completed from reference TRBV7-3 and TRBJ2-1, reads GAGVSQTPSNKVTEKGKYVELRCDPISGHTALYWYRQSLGQGPEFLIYFQGTGAADDSGLPNDRFFAVRPEGSVSTLKIQRTERGDSAVYLCASSLMGGSSYNEQFFGPGTRLTVL.

The rearrangement links TRBV7-2 to TRBJ2-2, with 9 bases fitting TRBD1. The length of the CDR3 is 15 residues. The germline gives CDR1 SGHTA, CDR2 FQGNSA. V gave up 1 base and J gave up 5 bases; unmatched junction bases: 2. CDR3 protein: CASSLVTGGTGELFF. The CDR3 DNA follows: TGTGCCAGCAGCTTAGTGACAGGGGGAACCGGGGAGCTGTTTTTT.

The V and J genes are TRBV11-2 and TRBJ2-1; D call uncertain. Germline V gives CDR1 SGHAT, CDR2 FQNNGV. This CDR3 contains 11 residues. Trimming shortened V by 5 bases and J by 10 bases, and 9 bases separated the two germline ends. The CDR3 protein is CASSPNLEQFF. The CDR3 DNA reads as TGTGCCAGCAGCCCCAACCTGGAGCAGTTCTTC.

Notes on this clone: Other DNA variants within this sample encode the same CDR3. V gene TRBV9 combines with J gene TRBJ2-2, with 8 bases lining up with TRBD2. CDR1 is SGDLS and CDR2 is YYNGEE in the germline V gene. This CDR3 spans 16 amino acids. The V and J ends lost 2 bases and 1 base, in that order; junction bases with no gene match: 4. The CDR3 protein is CASSVGLAENTGELFF. CDR3 in DNA: TGTGCCAGCAGCGTCGGACTAGCCGAGAACACCGGGGAGCTGTTTTTT.

The chain couples TRBV29-1 to TRBJ2-4; TRBD1 matches 8 bases. Trimming took 2 bases from V and 3 from J; bases not matched to a gene: 3. The germline V gene has CDR1 SQVTM and CDR2 ANQGSEA. The CDR3 covers 14 residues. CDR3: CSVEKQGDKNIQYF. The CDR3 DNA follows: TGCAGCGTTGAAAAACAGGGGGACAAAAACATTCAGTACTTC.

The J gene is TRBJ2-7, the V gene TRBV7-6; weak D call: TRBD1 (6 bases). Germline CDR1 is SGHVS and CDR2 is FNYEAQ. V was cut by 1 base and J by 6 bases, with 13 bases left in between. The CDR3 has 14 residues. The CDR3 loop is CASSLDRVGGEQYF. The CDR3 DNA reads as TGTGCCAGCAGCTTAGACAGGGTAGGGGGCGAGCAGTACTTC.

This chain links TRBV5-8 with TRBJ1-1; D is unresolved. CDR1 is SGHTS, CDR2 YDEGEE, per germline. This CDR3 comprises 14 residues. Trimming removed 4 bases from V and 0 bases from J, with 10 bases in between. This CDR3 reads CASSPLGLNTEAFF. The CDR3 DNA follows: TGTGCCAGCAGCCCCCTCGGATTGAACACTGAAGCTTTCTTT.

This chain uses TRBV6-1 with TRBJ1-2, with D possibly TRBD1 on 5 matching bases. V gave up 5 bases and J gave up 3 bases, with 10 bases separating them. This CDR3 contains 13 residues. From germline, CDR1 is MNHNS and CDR2 SASEGT. CDR3: CASSNRQHYGYTF. DNA for the CDR3: TGTGCCAGCAGTAACCGACAGCACTATGGCTACACCTTC.

This chain joins TRBV9 and TRBJ2-2; TRBD1 is a possible D gene (6 bases). V lost 3 bases and J lost 0, with 15 bases in between. Germline loops: CDR1 SGDLS, CDR2 YYNGEE. The CDR3 is 17 residues long. The CDR3 loop is CASSGGFTGPNTGELFF. DNA of the CDR3: TGTGCCAGCAGCGGAGGGTTTACAGGGCCGAACACCGGGGAGCTGTTTTTT.

Concerning this clone itself: One end of the junction does not line up with germline, which may come from a read error. V gene TRBV6-6 combines with J gene TRBJ2-7, with a possible D match to TRBD2 (5 bases). Germline loops: CDR1 MNHNY, CDR2 SVGAGI (reference sequence). The CDR3 contains 13 residues. Here the CDR3 DNA reads TGTGCCGGCAGGTCTAGCTCGGCCTACGAGCAGTACTTC. Its translation is CAGRSSSAYEQYF.

The genes are TRBV5-1 and TRBJ2-7, with a tentative D call TRBD2 (6 bases). Trimming took 0 bases from V and 4 from J, leaving 14 bases between them. In germline, CDR1 is SGHRS, CDR2 YFSETQ. There are 15 residues in the CDR3. This CDR3 reads CASSLAGGNKYEQYF. The CDR3 DNA reads as TGCGCCAGCAGCTTGGCCGGCGGGAATAAATACGAGCAGTACTTC.